Each of the 20 T cell receptor beta chains below was sequenced from the same sample in a study of control samples from healthy donors and cancer patients. The data were produced by immunoSEQ multiplex PCR, yet TCRdb's version contains in-frame clones alone and is incomplete. The profile shows under 150,000 clones, about 95% of them singletons. Sequencing was done on a sample of blood. These receptors originate from a man under 40 in good health.

The chain uses TRBV3-1 (or the pseudogene TRBV3-2) and TRBJ2-3, with 9 bases fitting TRBD2. The germline CDR1 and CDR2 sequences are LGHDT and YNNKEL (reference sequence). This CDR3 is 17 amino acids long. The ends lost 2 bases at V and 3 bases at J; junction bases unmatched: 9. The CDR3 here is CASSQSPTSGKTDTQYF. The CDR3 DNA follows: TGTGCCAGCAGCCAATCTCCGACTAGCGGTAAAACAGATACGCAGTATTTT.

J is TRBJ2-1 and V is TRBV11-2, with no clear D. Deletions cut 3 bases from V and 8 bases from J, with 11 bases between. The CDR3 extends over 13 amino acids. Germline CDR1 SGHAT, CDR2 FQNNGV. The CDR3 DNA reads as TGTGCCAGCAGCTTCTCCAATAACTATGAGCAGTTCTTC. This sequence encodes CASSFSNNYEQFF.

This clone was detected only a few times. This chain links TRBV11-2 with TRBJ2-2; 10 bases map to TRBD1. The germline gives CDR1 SGHAT, CDR2 FQNNGV. This CDR3 is 19 amino acids long. The ends lost 1 base at V and 6 bases at J; junction bases unmatched: 14. The CDR3 coding sequence is TGTGCCAGCAGCTTAGTTAGGGTGACAGGGGGCAAGTTCGCCGGGGAGCTGTTTTTT. Its protein is CASSLVRVTGGKFAGELFF.

This clone was found once. This chain links TRBV7-8 with TRBJ2-3; tentatively, D is TRBD1 (5 bases). CDR1 is SGHVS, CDR2 FQNEAQ, per germline. The length of the CDR3 is 15 residues. The V and J ends lost 4 bases and 0 bases respectively, with 11 bases between them. CDR3 bases: TGTGCCAGCAGCTCTCCAGGGTTGAGCACAGATACGCAGTATTTT. It codes for CASSSPGLSTDTQYF.

The V gene is TRBV7-2, the J gene TRBJ2-5; D may be TRBD1 (6 bases). This CDR3 spans 13 amino acids. Per germline, CDR1 SGHTA and CDR2 FQGNSA. V was shortened by 1 base and J by 5 bases, with 8 bases between the two germline ends. As DNA, the CDR3 is TGTGCCAGCAGCTTAGAGAGGGGGGAGACCCAGTACTTC. Amino acids: CASSLERGETQYF.

This clone was observed once. The gene calls are TRBV11-3 and TRBJ2-3; weak D call: TRBD1 (6 bases). The CDR3 is 15 amino acids. The V end was cut by 5 bases, the J end by 2 bases, with 14 bases between. Germline V gives CDR1 SGHNT, CDR2 YENEEA. CDR3 amino acids: CASSPSEGVTDTQYF. As DNA, the CDR3 is TGTGCCAGCAGCCCTTCCGAGGGGGTCACAGATACGCAGTATTTT. Full variable domain (outside the CDR3, taken from reference TRBV11-3 and TRBJ2-3): EAGVVQSPRYKIIEKKQPVAFWCNPISGHNTLYWYLQNLGQGPELLIRYENEEAVDDSQLPKDRFSAERLKGVDSTLKIQPAELGDSAVYLCASSPSEGVTDTQYFGPGTRLTVL.

The rearrangement links TRBV28 to TRBJ1-3; D might be TRBD1 (6 bases). The CDR3 is 19 amino acids. CDR1 MDHEN and CDR2 SYDVKM come from the germline V gene. V shed 4 bases and J shed 0 bases, with 22 bases lying between them. The CDR3 loop is CASSSPRGHRANSGNTIYF. The CDR3 DNA follows: TGTGCCAGCAGTTCCCCCAGGGGACACAGGGCCAACTCTGGAAACACCATATATTTT.

The CDR3 sequence is CASSYSEGVRGYEQYF. DNA for the CDR3: TGTGCCAGCAGTTACTCCGAGGGAGTTCGTGGGTACGAGCAGTACTTC. The chain uses TRBV6-2 or TRBV6-3 and TRBJ2-7; possible D gene TRBD2, 5 bases. Between the trimmed V and J ends, which lost 0 bases and 4 bases, there was a span of 16 bases. The CDR3 contains 16 residues. Germline CDR1 MNHEY, CDR2 SVGEGT.

This rearrangement joins TRBV29-1 to TRBJ1-2, with a possible D match to TRBD1 (6 bases). The CDR3 sequence is 10 residues long. Per the germline V gene, CDR1 is SQVTM and CDR2 is ANQGSEA. V lost 6 bases and J lost 9, with 11 bases in between. For the CDR3, the DNA is TGCAGCGTCGGCACAGGGAGCTACACCTTC. Protein product: CSVGTGSYTF.

The gene calls are TRBV9 and TRBJ2-5; D unclear. Germline V gene lookup returns CDR1 SGDLS and CDR2 YYNGEE. CDR3 size: 14 residues. V was cut by 1 base and J by 4 bases, with 11 bases left in between. For the CDR3, the DNA is TGTGCCAGCAGCGTATTTTTGGACGGAGAGACCCAGTACTTC. It encodes CASSVFLDGETQYF.

The V call is TRBV27, the J call TRBJ1-1; tentatively, D is TRBD1 (5 bases). CDR1 is MNHEY and CDR2 is SMNVEV in the germline V gene (reference sequence). V lost 2 bases and J lost 0, with 7 bases in between. There are 14 residues in the CDR3. The CDR3 region is CASSLGDLNTEAFF. The CDR3 nucleotides are TGTGCCAGCAGTTTAGGGGACCTGAACACTGAAGCTTTCTTT.

The rearrangement links TRBV4-1 to TRBJ1-1; D is possibly TRBD1 (5 bases). V lost 0 bases, J lost 3 bases, and 11 bases lay in between. There are 15 residues in the CDR3. Germline V gives CDR1 MGHRA, CDR2 YSYEKL. The DNA for the CDR3 is TGCGCCAGCAGCCAAGAAATCAGAGGGGACACTGAAGCTTTCTTT. This encodes CASSQEIRGDTEAFF.

The chain joins TRBV10-1 to TRBJ1-1; D gene ambiguous. The CDR3 runs 13 residues. Germline assignment: CDR1 WNHNN and CDR2 SYGVQD (reference sequence). V shed 3 bases and J shed 3 bases, with 8 bases lying between them. The CDR3 sequence is CASSDSLHTEAFF. The CDR3 region has the DNA TGCGCCAGCAGTGACTCGCTCCACACTGAAGCTTTCTTT.

This clone has just one count. This chain connects TRBV5-6 to TRBJ1-3; 9 bases agree with TRBD1. V was pared by 3 bases and J by 5 bases, with 9 bases of the junction left unmatched. Germline loops: CDR1 SGHDT, CDR2 YYEEEE. The CDR3 runs 16 residues. CDR3: CASSSPRDRERNTIYF. CDR3 nucleotide sequence: TGTGCCAGCAGCTCCCCCCGGGACAGGGAGAGAAACACCATATATTTT.

This rearrangement joins TRBV2 to TRBJ2-7, with 7 bases aligning to TRBD2. With 7 bases clipped from V and 3 bases from J, the junction kept 15 bases outside the gene matches. CDR3 length: 16 residues. In germline, CDR1 is SNHLY, CDR2 FYNNEI. For the CDR3, the DNA is TGTGCCAGCAAGGAAGGAGGGCGGGGCGGGAGCTACGAGCAGTACTTC. Protein product: CASKEGGRGGSYEQYF.

The chain links TRBV12-5 to TRBJ1-1; D unclear. The length of the CDR3 is 16 residues. Trimming took 1 base from V and 4 from J, leaving 16 bases between them. CDR1 and CDR2 from the germline V gene are LGHNT and FRNRAP. CDR3 residues: CASGLGWGQEGTEAFF. The CDR3 DNA sequence: TGTGCTAGTGGTTTGGGGTGGGGTCAGGAGGGCACTGAAGCTTTCTTT.

V usage is TRBV28 and J usage is TRBJ2-4; TRBD1 matches at 8 bases. In germline, CDR1 is MDHEN, CDR2 SYDVKM. The CDR3 extends over 16 amino acids. With 3 bases clipped from V and 5 bases from J, the junction kept 9 bases outside the gene matches. CDR3 bases: TGTGCCAGCAGTTTCAGCCACAGGGGGGCTCAAAACATTCAGTACTTC. As protein: CASSFSHRGAQNIQYF.

V is TRBV28 and J is TRBJ2-2; 9 nucleotides match TRBD1. Germline-derived CDR1 and CDR2 are MDHEN and SYDVKM. This CDR3 has 15 amino acids. V lost 6 bases and J lost 0; bases outside the gene matches: 2. CDR3 sequence reads: CASRGTGPNTGELFF. The CDR3 bases are TGTGCCAGCAGGGGGACAGGGCCGAACACCGGGGAGCTGTTTTTT.

The chain couples TRBV28 to TRBJ1-1; perhaps TRBD1 as D (5 bases). The germline V gene encodes CDR1 MDHEN and CDR2 SYDVKM. The CDR3 runs 11 residues. DNA for the CDR3: TGTGGGGCGGGACTCCGGTTGGAAGCTTTCTTT. It is translated as CGAGLRLEAFF. Full variable domain (rest looked up from reference TRBV28 and TRBJ1-1): DVKVTQSSRYLVKRTGEKVFLECVQDMDHENMFWYRQDPGLGLRLIYFSYDVKMKEKGDIPEGYSVSREKKERFSLILESASTNQTSMYLCGAGLRLEAFFGQGTRLTVV.

The chain uses TRBV9 and TRBJ1-3; D ambiguous. V shed 0 bases and J shed 0 bases, with 7 bases lying between them. The length of the CDR3 is 15 residues. From germline, CDR1 is SGDLS and CDR2 YYNGEE. The CDR3 bases are TGTGCCAGCAGCGTAGACGGCAGCTCTGGAAACACCATATATTTT. It translates to CASSVDGSSGNTIYF.